Reported below is one TCR beta chain. The data were obtained in a study of control samples from healthy donors and cancer patients. Profiled with immunoSEQ multiplex PCR; TCRdb holds only in-frame clones, not every one. This table holds about 150,000 clones, about 90% found once. Deletions cut 5 bases from V and 5 bases from J, with 15 bases between. Germline V gene data show CDR1 as SEHNR and CDR2 as FQNEAQ (reference sequence). This CDR3 comprises 14 residues. The sequencing input was blood. The chain combines TRBV7-9 with TRBJ2-5; D gene uncertain. The TCR was taken from a man between 18 and 35 years old in good health. The DNA for the CDR3 is TGTGCCAGCAGCCCAGATGAAGGGCGGGAGACCCAGTACTTC. As protein: CASSPDEGRETQYF.